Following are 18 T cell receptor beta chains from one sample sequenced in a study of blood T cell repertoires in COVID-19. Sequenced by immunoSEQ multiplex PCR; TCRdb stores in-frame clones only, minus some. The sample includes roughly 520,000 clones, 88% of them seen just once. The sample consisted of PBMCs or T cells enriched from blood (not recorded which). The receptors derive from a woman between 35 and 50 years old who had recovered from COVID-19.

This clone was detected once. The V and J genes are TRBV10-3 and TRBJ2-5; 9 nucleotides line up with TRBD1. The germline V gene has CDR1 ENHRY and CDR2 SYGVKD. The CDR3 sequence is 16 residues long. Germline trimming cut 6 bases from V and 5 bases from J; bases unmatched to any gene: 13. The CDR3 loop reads CAISPPDRTGEETQYF. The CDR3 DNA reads TGTGCCATCAGCCCTCCAGATCGGACAGGGGAGGAGACCCAGTACTTC.

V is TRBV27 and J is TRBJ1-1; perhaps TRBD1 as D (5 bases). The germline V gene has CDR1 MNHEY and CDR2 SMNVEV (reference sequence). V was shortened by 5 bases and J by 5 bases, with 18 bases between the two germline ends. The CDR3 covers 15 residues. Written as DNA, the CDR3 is TGTGCCAGCAGTCCCGCTCGAGGGGCGGGGACTGAAGCTTTCTTT. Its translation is CASSPARGAGTEAFF.

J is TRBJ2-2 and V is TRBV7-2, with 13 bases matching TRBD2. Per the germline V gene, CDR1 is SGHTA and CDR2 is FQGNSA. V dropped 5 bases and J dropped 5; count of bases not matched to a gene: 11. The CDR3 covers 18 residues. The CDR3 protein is CASSTKGGLAGDTGELFF. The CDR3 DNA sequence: TGTGCCAGCAGCACCAAGGGCGGACTAGCGGGAGATACCGGGGAGCTGTTTTTT.

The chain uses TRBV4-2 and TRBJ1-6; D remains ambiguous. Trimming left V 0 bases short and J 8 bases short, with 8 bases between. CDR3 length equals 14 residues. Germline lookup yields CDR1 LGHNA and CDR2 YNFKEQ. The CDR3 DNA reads TGTGCCAGCAGCCAAGATGGGAGGGATTCACCCCTCCACTTT. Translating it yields CASSQDGRDSPLHF.

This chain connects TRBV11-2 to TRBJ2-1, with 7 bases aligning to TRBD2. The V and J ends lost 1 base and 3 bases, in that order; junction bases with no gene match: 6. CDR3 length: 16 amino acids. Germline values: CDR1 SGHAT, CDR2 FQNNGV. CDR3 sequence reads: CASSLAGLGGYNEQFF. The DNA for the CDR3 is TGTGCCAGCAGCTTAGCCGGACTAGGAGGCTACAATGAGCAGTTCTTC.

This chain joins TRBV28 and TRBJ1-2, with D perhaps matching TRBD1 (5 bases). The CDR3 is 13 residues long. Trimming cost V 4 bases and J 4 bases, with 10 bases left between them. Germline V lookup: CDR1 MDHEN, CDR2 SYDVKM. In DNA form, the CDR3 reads TGTGCCAGCAGTTACGACAGACGCTATGGCTACACCTTC. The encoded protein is CASSYDRRYGYTF.

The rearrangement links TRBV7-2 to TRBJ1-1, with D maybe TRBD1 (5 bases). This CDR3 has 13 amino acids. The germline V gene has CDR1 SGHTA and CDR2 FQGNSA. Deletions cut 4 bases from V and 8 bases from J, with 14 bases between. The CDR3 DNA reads TGTGCCAGCAGCTCGACAGAGTTGAGAGAAGCTTTCTTT. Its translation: CASSSTELREAFF.

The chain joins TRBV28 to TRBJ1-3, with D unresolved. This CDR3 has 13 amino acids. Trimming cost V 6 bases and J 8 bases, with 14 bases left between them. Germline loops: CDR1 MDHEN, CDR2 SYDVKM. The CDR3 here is CASRPHDTDTIYF. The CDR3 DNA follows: TGTGCCAGCAGGCCGCATGACACGGACACCATATATTTT.

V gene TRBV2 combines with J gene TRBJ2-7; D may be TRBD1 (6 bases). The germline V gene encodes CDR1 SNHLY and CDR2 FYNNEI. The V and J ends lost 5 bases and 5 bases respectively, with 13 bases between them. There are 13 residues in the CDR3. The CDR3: CASSRGQSDEQYF. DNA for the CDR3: TGTGCCAGCAGTCGTGGACAGTCCGACGAGCAGTACTTC. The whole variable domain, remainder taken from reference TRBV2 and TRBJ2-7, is EPEVTQTPSHQVTQMGQEVILRCVPISNHLYFYWYRQILGQKVEFLVSFYNNEISEKSEIFDDQFSVERPDGSNFTLKIRSTKLEDSAMYFCASSRGQSDEQYFGPGTRLTVT.

CDR3 protein: CASSYSAGNEQYF. The DNA for the CDR3 is TGTGCCAGCAGTTACTCGGCGGGGAACGAGCAGTACTTC. This chain joins TRBV6-5 and TRBJ2-7, with D maybe TRBD2 (6 bases). The CDR3 contains 13 residues. The V end was cut by 0 bases, the J end by 5 bases, with 8 bases between. Germline values: CDR1 MNHEY, CDR2 SVGAGI.

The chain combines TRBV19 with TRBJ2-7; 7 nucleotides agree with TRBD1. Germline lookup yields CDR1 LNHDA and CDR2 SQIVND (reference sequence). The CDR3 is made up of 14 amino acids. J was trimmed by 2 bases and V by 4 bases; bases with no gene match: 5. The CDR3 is CASSTPGQTYEQYF. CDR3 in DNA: TGTGCCAGTAGTACGCCGGGACAGACCTACGAGCAGTACTTC.

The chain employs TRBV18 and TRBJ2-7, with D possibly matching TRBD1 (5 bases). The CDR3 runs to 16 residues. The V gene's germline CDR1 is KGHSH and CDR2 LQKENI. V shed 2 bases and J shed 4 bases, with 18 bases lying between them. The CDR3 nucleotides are TGTGCCAGCTCACCAAATTCTGCAGGGATGAATTACGAGCAGTACTTC. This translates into CASSPNSAGMNYEQYF.

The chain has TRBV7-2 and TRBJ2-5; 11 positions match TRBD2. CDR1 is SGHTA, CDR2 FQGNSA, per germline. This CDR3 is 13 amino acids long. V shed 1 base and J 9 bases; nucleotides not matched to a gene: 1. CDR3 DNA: TGTGCCAGCAGCTTAGTTAGCGGGAGGGCCCAGTACTTC. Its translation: CASSLVSGRAQYF.

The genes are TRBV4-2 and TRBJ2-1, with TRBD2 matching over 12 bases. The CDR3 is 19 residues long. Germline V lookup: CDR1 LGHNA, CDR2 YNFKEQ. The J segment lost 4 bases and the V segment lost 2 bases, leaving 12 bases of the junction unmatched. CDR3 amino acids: CASSQLGVVLAGGYNEQFF. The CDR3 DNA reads TGTGCCAGCAGCCAACTGGGGGTGGTTCTAGCGGGAGGGTACAATGAGCAGTTCTTC.

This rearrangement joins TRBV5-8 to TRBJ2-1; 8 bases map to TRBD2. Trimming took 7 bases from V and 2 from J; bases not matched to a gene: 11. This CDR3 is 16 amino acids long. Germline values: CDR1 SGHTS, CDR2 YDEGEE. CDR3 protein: CASSSGGLGPYNEQFF. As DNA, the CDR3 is TGTGCCAGCTCATCGGGGGGGCTGGGCCCCTACAATGAGCAGTTCTTC.

In DNA, the CDR3 is TGCGCCAGCAGCTTCCAGGGATGGGGAAAGGATGGCTACACCTTC. It yields the protein CASSFQGWGKDGYTF. The chain carries TRBV5-1 and TRBJ1-2, with D perhaps TRBD1 (5 bases). Per germline, CDR1 SGHRS and CDR2 YFSETQ. Trimming shortened V by 2 bases and J by 6 bases, and 17 bases separated the two germline ends. The CDR3 has 15 residues.

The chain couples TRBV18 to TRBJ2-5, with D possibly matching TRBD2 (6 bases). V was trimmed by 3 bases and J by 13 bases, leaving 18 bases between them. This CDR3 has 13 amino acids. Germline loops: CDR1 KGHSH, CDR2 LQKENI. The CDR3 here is CASSPPTRDSSYF. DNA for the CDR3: TGTGCCAGCTCACCCCCAACCCGGGACTCATCGTACTTC.

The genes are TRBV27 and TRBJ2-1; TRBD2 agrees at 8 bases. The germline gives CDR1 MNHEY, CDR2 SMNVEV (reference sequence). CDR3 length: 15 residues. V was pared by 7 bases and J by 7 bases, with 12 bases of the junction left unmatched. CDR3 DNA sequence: TGTGCCAGCACCTTCGGGGGGGGCTGGAGGAATGAGCAGTTCTTC. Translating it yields CASTFGGGWRNEQFF.